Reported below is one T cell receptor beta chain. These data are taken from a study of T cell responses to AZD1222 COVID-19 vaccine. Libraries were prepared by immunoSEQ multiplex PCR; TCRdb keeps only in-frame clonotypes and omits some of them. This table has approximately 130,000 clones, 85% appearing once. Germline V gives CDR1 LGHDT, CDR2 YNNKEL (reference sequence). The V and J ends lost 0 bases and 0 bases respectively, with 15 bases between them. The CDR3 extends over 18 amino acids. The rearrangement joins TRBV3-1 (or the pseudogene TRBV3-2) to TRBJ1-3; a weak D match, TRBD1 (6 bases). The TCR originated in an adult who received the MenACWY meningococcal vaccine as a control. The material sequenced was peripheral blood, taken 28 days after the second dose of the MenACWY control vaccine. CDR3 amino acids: CASSQEGGAFFSGNTIYF. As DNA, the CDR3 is TGTGCCAGCAGCCAAGAGGGGGGGGCCTTCTTCTCTGGAAACACCATATATTTT.